This TCR beta chain appears in the sequencing data of a study of T-cell reconstitution after alpha-beta-depleted transplantation in children. For TCRbeta, the library was prepared with unique molecular identifiers. TCRdb reanalysed the PCR reads using MiXCR and keeps one entry per CDR3 protein. The table has 350,000 to 500,000 distinct CDR3 sequences, around 46% seen once; the top ten hold 27%. CDR3 size: 15 residues. CDR1 is ENHRY and CDR2 is SYGVKD in the germline V gene. After removal of 0 bases from V and 3 bases from J, the junction contained 3 bases not matched to a gene. This TCR was recovered from a girl under 10 years old with aplastic anemia, due to receive a stem cell transplant. V is TRBV10-3 and J is TRBJ2-7; 9 nucleotides match TRBD1. The sequences come from PBMCs, collected before TCRalphabeta/CD19-depleted stem cell transplant. The CDR3: CAISESGQGYYEQYF. CDR3 coding DNA: TGTGCCATCAGTGAGTCGGGACAGGGTTACTACGAGCAGTACTTC.